This T cell receptor (beta chain) was recovered during a study of blood T cell repertoires in COVID-19. Study-level background: The origin of the acute and convalescent COVID-19 samples was the United States, Italy and Spain. Sources were T cells, B-cell-depleted T cells, or PBMCs; the material itself was cDNA or gDNA.

Germline V lookup: CDR1 SGHDT, CDR2 YYEEEE. The CDR3 has 18 residues. Trimming took 1 base from V and 2 from J, leaving 19 bases between them. In the authors' methods: Counts of nucleated cells, estimated from reference gene primer amplification, were obtained. Sequencing used immunoSEQ multiplex PCR; TCRdb keeps in-frame clones, though not all of them. The DNA was the basis for D and trimming; V, J and clone size are from that table. The sample includes more than 200,000 clones, about 90% seen only once; the top ten take 1.3% to 1.5%. This clonotype was sampled from a man of 80 years or more with acute or convalescent COVID-19. Sequenced: peripheral blood. This rearrangement joins TRBV5-6 to TRBJ2-1; possible D gene TRBD1, 6 bases. CDR3 nucleotides: TGTGCCAGCAGCTTGTTTAGGGGGAACCTAGAACCCTACAATGAGCAGTTCTTC. This encodes CASSLFRGNLEPYNEQFF.